This T cell receptor beta chain was identified in a study of T cell responses to AZD1222 COVID-19 vaccine. TCRdb's table, derived via immunoSEQ multiplex PCR, lists solely in-frame clones and lacks some. The top ten hold roughly a fifth of the sample, which has about 91,000 clones, more than 70% seen once. With regard to this clone: Its antigen is not known.

Study-wide results and limits: Two AZD1222 administrations were followed by greater Spike-specific TCR breadth and depth. Baseline antibody screening turned up just 6 or 7 seropositive AZD1222 recipients.

The CDR3 is made up of 13 amino acids. The V gene's germline CDR1 is KGHDR and CDR2 SFDVKD. Between the trimmed V and J ends, which lost 1 base and 5 bases, there was a span of 5 bases. The material sequenced was peripheral blood, taken on day 0 of AZD1222 vaccination. This TCR came from an adult in good health. The chain has TRBV24-1 and TRBJ1-5; D is unresolved. This chain's CDR3 is CATSDFKDQPQHF. The CDR3 DNA reads as TGTGCCACCAGTGATTTTAAGGATCAGCCCCAGCATTTT.